A selection of T cell receptor beta chains follows, all from one sample in a study of Ad26.COV2.S vaccination and SARS-CoV-2 variants. Libraries were prepared by immunoSEQ multiplex PCR; TCRdb keeps only in-frame clonotypes and omits some of them. The sample lists some 340,000 clones; 85% to 90% were seen once. Sequenced here: peripheral blood, sampled in a trial of Ad26.COV2.S vaccine versus placebo. The receptors originated from a person between 18 and 65 years old who received the Ad26.COV2.S COVID-19 vaccine or a placebo. Both conserved end residues are part of each CDR3. A D gene is named only where the DNA matches it firmly. Clone size, where shown, is once, few, many, or a class for clones that have expanded.

cdr3_aa	cdr3_nt	d_call	v_call	j_call	clone_size
CASSKGTKAIGYTF	TGTGCCAGCAGCAAAGGAACCAAGGCCATTGGCTACACCTTC	-	TRBV6-2/TRBV6-3	TRBJ1-2	-
CASSQIDRDSDTQYF	TGCGCCAGCAGCCAAATCGACAGGGACTCAGATACGCAGTATTTT	-	TRBV4-3	TRBJ2-3	-
CASSLRDSNTEAFF	TGTGCCAGCAGCTTACGTGACAGCAACACTGAAGCTTTCTTT	-	TRBV7-3	TRBJ1-1	-
CASSQDEGTDNYEQYF	TGCGCCAGCAGCCAAGACGAAGGGACAGACAACTACGAGCAGTACTTC	TRBD1	TRBV4-3	TRBJ2-7	-
CASSLNRGYEQYF	TGTGCCAGCAGCTTAAACAGGGGCTACGAGCAGTACTTC	TRBD1	TRBV7-2	TRBJ2-7	-
CASRPQGGYEQYF	TGTGCCAGCAGACCACAGGGAGGGTACGAGCAGTACTTC	-	TRBV6-5	TRBJ2-7	once
CASSVQSSGAFF	TGTGCCAGCAGTGTACAATCTAGTGGAGCTTTCTTT	-	TRBV2	TRBJ1-1	-
CASSRATGELFF	TGTGCCAGCAGTCGTGCCACCGGGGAGCTGTTTTTT	-	TRBV6-6	TRBJ2-2	-
CASSQRTSGERTQYF	TGCGCCAGCAGCCAACGGACTAGCGGGGAGAGGACCCAGTACTTC	TRBD2	TRBV4-3	TRBJ2-5	-
CASSLSNYGYTF	TGTGCCAGCAGTTTGTCTAACTATGGCTACACCTTC	-	TRBV12-3/TRBV12-4	TRBJ1-2	-
CASSSTWDTEAFF	TGTGCCAGCAGCTCTACCTGGGACACTGAAGCTTTCTTT	-	TRBV7-2	TRBJ1-1	-
CASSYSQGGAGELFF	TGTGCCAGCAGTTACTCGCAGGGAGGTGCCGGGGAGCTGTTTTTT	-	TRBV6-5	TRBJ2-2	-
CASSPRTGNTIYF	TGTGCCAGCAGCCCCCGGACGGGAAACACCATATATTTT	-	TRBV11-3	TRBJ1-3	-
CASSFRATGGASGANVLTF	TGTGCCAGCAGCTTCCGGGCTACCGGGGGGGCCTCTGGGGCCAACGTCCTGACTTTC	TRBD2	TRBV7-2	TRBJ2-6	-
CASSYTRGEDTQYF	TGTGCCAGCAGCTACACGCGGGGGGAAGATACGCAGTATTTT	TRBD2	TRBV7-2	TRBJ2-3	-
CAISESSGEPLGQTQYF	TGTGCCATCAGTGAGAGTTCCGGGGAGCCCCTCGGGCAGACCCAGTACTTC	-	TRBV10-3	TRBJ2-5	-
CASGLVAGNTEAFF	TGCGCCAGCGGCTTGGTCGCAGGGAACACTGAAGCTTTCTTT	-	TRBV5-1	TRBJ1-1	-
CASSLGGSYYGYTF	TGTGCCAGCAGCTTAGGGGGGTCATACTATGGCTACACCTTC	-	TRBV7-2	TRBJ1-2	once
CASSQATGTSGADTQYF	TGCGCCAGCAGCCAAGCAACCGGGACTAGCGGGGCAGATACGCAGTATTTT	TRBD2	TRBV4-3	TRBJ2-3	-
CASSARSSGQPYYEQYF	TGTGCCAGCAGTGCGCGGAGTTCGGGACAACCTTACTACGAGCAGTACTTC	-	TRBV6-1	TRBJ2-7	-
CASSQIGTGQIGELFF	TGTGCCAGCAGCCAAATTGGGACAGGGCAAATCGGGGAGCTGTTTTTT	TRBD1	TRBV11-3	TRBJ2-2	-
CSGGTGGYRGDTQYF	TGCAGCGGTGGTACTGGGGGTTATAGAGGGGATACGCAGTATTTT	-	TRBV29-1	TRBJ2-3	-
CASSQVGRGPNYGYTF	TGTGCCAGCAGCCAAGTTGGGAGGGGTCCGAACTATGGCTACACCTTC	-	TRBV3-1/TRBV3-2	TRBJ1-2	-
CASSPAGDEQYF	TGTGCCAGCTCACCGGCTGGGGACGAGCAGTACTTC	-	TRBV18	TRBJ2-7	-
CASSYHTGGNTGELFF	TGTGCCAGCAGTTACCACACAGGGGGCAACACCGGGGAGCTGTTTTTT	TRBD1	TRBV6-2/TRBV6-3	TRBJ2-2	few
CASSQRRRQGGSYGYTF	TGCGCCAGCAGCCAACGACGTCGCCAGGGAGGTAGTTACGGCTACACCTTC	-	TRBV4-1	TRBJ1-2	-
CAWSVGNNEKLFF	TGTGCCTGGAGTGTAGGCAATAATGAAAAACTGTTTTTT	-	TRBV30	TRBJ1-4	-
CASSIPRGLNTEAFF	TGTGCCAGCAGCATACCCAGGGGGCTTAACACTGAAGCTTTCTTT	TRBD1	TRBV7-9	TRBJ1-1	once
CASTIIRDRREKLFF	TGTGCCAGCACTATCATCCGGGACAGACGAGAAAAACTGTTTTTT	TRBD1	TRBV28	TRBJ1-4	-
CASSTGGNQPQHF	TGTGCCAGCAGTACAGGGGGCAATCAGCCCCAGCATTTT	TRBD1	TRBV12-3/TRBV12-4	TRBJ1-5	-
CASSRSGGHYEQYF	TGTGCCAGCAGCCGTAGCGGGGGGCACTACGAGCAGTACTTC	TRBD2	TRBV5-4	TRBJ2-7	many
CASSLDRDPSWEKLFF	TGTGCCAGCAGCTTGGACAGGGACCCCTCCTGGGAAAAACTGTTTTTT	-	TRBV5-4	TRBJ1-4	-
CASSLVSDRGLGDTQYF	TGTGCCAGCAGCTTGGTTTCGGACAGGGGGTTAGGGGATACGCAGTATTTT	TRBD1	TRBV5-6	TRBJ2-3	-
CATSLSRDTTTYGYTF	TGTGCCACCAGCCTGTCACGGGACACCACGACTTATGGCTACACCTTC	-	TRBV15	TRBJ1-2	-
CASSQDEGGEAFF	TGCGCCAGCAGCCAAGATGAAGGAGGTGAAGCTTTCTTT	-	TRBV4-1	TRBJ1-1	-
CASSYPSGTGIGGYTF	TGTGCCAGCAGTTACCCTTCCGGGACAGGGATTGGGGGCTACACCTTC	TRBD1	TRBV6-2/TRBV6-3	TRBJ1-2	once
CAWSEHGNQPQHF	TGTGCCTGGAGTGAGCACGGAAATCAGCCCCAGCATTTT	-	TRBV30	TRBJ1-5	-
CASSYRGQSYEQYF	TGTGCCAGCAGTTACCGCGGACAGTCCTACGAGCAGTACTTC	-	TRBV6-5	TRBJ2-7	few
CASSSRDSRLYEQYF	TGTGCCAGCTCAAGCCGGGACAGTCGCCTCTACGAGCAGTACTTC	TRBD1	TRBV18	TRBJ2-7	-
CATSGGANYGYTF	TGTGCCACCAGTGGAGGAGCTAACTATGGCTACACCTTC	-	TRBV24-1	TRBJ1-2	-
CASSASGTGGFEAFF	TGTGCCAGCAGCGCGTCCGGGACAGGGGGCTTTGAAGCTTTCTTT	TRBD1	TRBV9	TRBJ1-1	-
CASSYSRDKNSPLHF	TGTGCCAGCAGTTACTCCCGGGACAAGAATTCACCCCTCCACTTT	-	TRBV6-5	TRBJ1-6	-
CAWSGTRQETQYF	TGTGCCTGGAGTGGGACTAGGCAAGAGACCCAGTACTTC	TRBD2	TRBV30	TRBJ2-5	-
CATGLAGVHEQYF	TGTGCCACCGGACTAGCGGGGGTCCACGAGCAGTACTTC	TRBD2	TRBV10-3	TRBJ2-7	-
CASSLSRGNSPLHF	TGTGCCAGCAGCTTATCACGCGGCAATTCACCCCTCCACTTT	-	TRBV5-6	TRBJ1-6	-
CASSPALGGYTGELFF	TGTGCCAGCTCACCCGCGCTGGGGGGCTATACCGGGGAGCTGTTTTTT	-	TRBV18	TRBJ2-2	-
CASSPRRSGETQYF	TGTGCCAGCTCACCACGAAGGTCTGGGGAGACCCAGTACTTC	-	TRBV18	TRBJ2-5	-
CASRRGGSGNTEAFF	TGTGCCAGCCGAAGGGGGGGATCCGGAAACACTGAAGCTTTCTTT	-	TRBV9	TRBJ1-1	-
CASSVGGGNTIYF	TGTGCCAGCAGCGTAGGTGGAGGAAACACCATATATTTT	-	TRBV9	TRBJ1-3	-
CASSFFGGDSYEQYF	TGCGCCAGCAGCTTTTTCGGGGGCGACTCCTACGAGCAGTACTTC	-	TRBV5-1	TRBJ2-7	-
CASTYSRAGVNEQYF	TGTGCCAGCACCTACAGTCGGGCAGGGGTTAACGAGCAGTACTTC	-	TRBV2	TRBJ2-7	-
CASSLVNRGSYEQYF	TGTGCCAGCAGCTTGGTCAACAGGGGGTCCTACGAGCAGTACTTC	TRBD1	TRBV5-8	TRBJ2-7	-